Below are 7 T cell receptor beta chains sequenced from a single sample in a study of human T cells and chemical hapten exposure. TCRdb re-derived calls from the RACE reads in MiXCR, one entry per CDR3 protein. There are more than 35,000 distinct CDR3 sequences in the sample; about an eighth occur only once, and roughly 2.5% lies in the top ten. This sample's time point: patch test 3, about 24 weeks after DPC sensitization. The sample's treatment: therapeutic diphenylcyclopropenone sensitization with weekly scalp DPC. Total RNA was isolated from whole blood that had not been fractionated. The sample was whole blood, taken in connection with sensitization to the hapten diphenylcyclopropenone (DPC). The receptor set was obtained from a woman between 40 and 55 years old with alopecia areata. Some clones in this sample may be carry-over from other donors' samples.

This clonotype was observed a few times. The chain carries TRBV28 and TRBJ1-1; no definite D call. CDR3 length equals 13 residues. The germline V gene encodes CDR1 MDHEN and CDR2 SYDVKM. V was cut by 5 bases and J by 6 bases, with 13 bases left in between. The CDR3 region is CASSPPPTAEAFF. As DNA, the CDR3 is TGTGCCAGCAGTCCCCCCCCGACGGCTGAAGCTTTCTTT.

This clonotype was observed many times. The V call is TRBV6-5, the J call TRBJ1-4; no clear D gene. With 5 bases removed from V and 0 bases from J, the gap between germline ends came to 7 bases. This CDR3 is built from 14 residues. The V gene's germline CDR1 is MNHEY and CDR2 SVGAGI. This chain's CDR3 is CASSREATNEKLFF. CDR3 in DNA: TGTGCCAGCAGTAGAGAAGCAACTAATGAAAAACTGTTTTTT.

This clonotype was observed many times. This sequence joins TRBV6-6 and TRBJ1-5; possibly TRBD1 for D (5 bases). This CDR3 spans 15 amino acids. The V end lost 5 bases, the J end lost 4 bases, and 15 bases lay between the germline ends. CDR1 and CDR2 (germline): MNHNY, SVGAGI (reference sequence). The CDR3 spells CASSTDKRGNQPQHF. As DNA, the CDR3 is TGTGCCAGCAGTACCGACAAACGGGGGAATCAGCCCCAGCATTTT.

This clonotype was seen repeatedly, ten times or more. The chain uses TRBV4-3 and TRBJ2-7; a possible D gene is TRBD1 (6 bases). CDR3 length equals 12 residues. Deletions cut 6 bases from V and 10 bases from J, with 16 bases between. Germline V gene sequence: CDR1 LGHNA, CDR2 YSLEER. The CDR3 protein is CASSYNGGHQYF. The CDR3 region has the DNA TGCGCCAGCAGTTACAATGGGGGACACCAGTACTTC.

A word on this clonotype: Likely a read error: the CDR3 ends without its conserved phenylalanine or tryptophan. V is TRBV7-9 and J is TRBJ1-4; 8 bases match TRBD1. Germline lookup yields CDR1 SEHNR and CDR2 FQNEAQ (reference sequence). CDR3 length equals 16 residues. Trimming removed 8 bases from V and 4 bases from J; junction bases left unmatched: 12. CDR3 residues: CASRKTGTGYNEKLFL. The CDR3 nucleotides are TGTGCCAGCCGAAAAACCGGGACAGGTTATAATGAAAAACTGTTTCTT.

The V call is TRBV28, the J call TRBJ2-1; D might be TRBD1 (5 bases). The CDR3 runs to 15 residues. Germline V lookup: CDR1 MDHEN, CDR2 SYDVKM. V was trimmed by 2 bases and J by 3 bases, leaving 11 bases between them. In nucleotides, the CDR3 is TGTGCCAGCAGTTTAGAAGGGGCAATCTACAATGAGCAGTTCTTC. Its protein is CASSLEGAIYNEQFF.

V and J are TRBV25-1 and TRBJ2-7; D is perhaps TRBD1 (6 bases). This CDR3 has 12 amino acids. The V end lost 7 bases, the J end lost 2 bases, and 9 bases lay between the germline ends. Germline assignment: CDR1 MGHDK and CDR2 SYGVNS. CDR3 sequence: CASTRGTYEQYF. The DNA of the CDR3 is TGTGCCAGCACCAGGGGAACCTACGAGCAGTACTTC.